A single sample gave rise to the 20 T cell receptor beta chains below, sequenced in a study of shared clonotypes between healthy human individuals. Method: immunoSEQ multiplex PCR; TCRdb's copy keeps in-frame clones and lacks some. The repertoire holds about 980,000 clones, with approximately 80% as singletons. The sequenced material came from memory CD4+ T cells sorted from blood. Stated subset: CD45RA-negative fraction. These receptors were collected from a young man in good health.

This chain connects TRBV4-2 to TRBJ2-5; D not certain. There are 14 residues in the CDR3. Germline values: CDR1 LGHNA, CDR2 YNFKEQ. The germline V and J ends were trimmed by 1 base and 7 bases, with 13 bases remaining between them. The CDR3 DNA follows: TGTGCCAGCAGCCAAGGAAAAAACCGGTGGACCCAGTACTTC. Protein product: CASSQGKNRWTQYF.

The chain combines TRBV18 with TRBJ2-1, with 7 positions matching TRBD1. This CDR3 has 14 residues. Trimming took 2 bases from V and 8 from J; bases not matched to a gene: 6. Germline loops: CDR1 KGHSH, CDR2 LQKENI. CDR3 in DNA: TGTGCCAGCTCACCAAGAGGGGGCGGCGATGAGCAGTTCTTC. It codes for CASSPRGGGDEQFF.

CDR3 sequence: CAWSVGQGGAKNIQYF. For the CDR3, the DNA is TGTGCCTGGAGTGTAGGACAGGGGGGGGCCAAAAACATTCAGTACTTC. The chain joins TRBV30 to TRBJ2-4; 10 bases line up with TRBD1. Germline V CDR1 and CDR2: GTSNPN, SVGIG (reference sequence). Trimming at V came to 0 bases and at J to 1 base, leaving 3 bases not matched to a gene. The CDR3 contains 16 residues. Drawing the rest from reference TRBV30 and TRBJ2-4, the complete variable domain is SQTIHQWPATLVQPVGSPLSLECTVEGTSNPNLYWYRQAAGRGLQLLFYSVGIGQISSEVPQNLSASRPQDRQFILSSKKLLLSDSGFYLCAWSVGQGGAKNIQYFGAGTRLSVL.

The CDR3 DNA follows: TGTGCCAGCAGCGCAGAGGGGGGCGCGGCCACAGATACGCAGTATTTT. This gives the protein CASSAEGGAATDTQYF. The V gene is TRBV13, the J gene TRBJ2-3; D possibly uses TRBD1 or TRBD2 (6 bases each). Trimming pared 5 bases from V and 2 bases from J, leaving 17 bases between. The germline gives CDR1 PRHDT, CDR2 FYEKMQ (reference sequence). The CDR3 sequence is 16 residues long.

This clone occurred a few times. The chain links TRBV6-5 to TRBJ2-6, with D hard to call. The CDR3 covers 14 residues. V was pared by 6 bases and J by 0 bases, with 6 bases between. Germline-derived CDR1 and CDR2 are MNHEY and SVGAGI. The CDR3 sequence: CASRQSSGANVLTF. In nucleotides, the CDR3 is TGTGCCAGCAGGCAAAGCTCTGGGGCCAACGTCCTGACTTTC.

This clone was counted at least ten times. The gene calls are TRBV4-3 and TRBJ2-1; TRBD2 is a possible D gene (6 bases). The germline V and J ends were trimmed by 0 bases and 9 bases, with 15 bases remaining between them. The length of the CDR3 is 15 residues. CDR1 and CDR2 from the germline V gene are LGHNA and YSLEER. The CDR3 DNA sequence: TGCGCCAGCAGCCAAGATATAAACGGGAGAGGTGAGCAGTTCTTC. Its translation: CASSQDINGRGEQFF.

This chain connects TRBV2 to TRBJ2-6; unclear D gene. Germline V CDR1 and CDR2: SNHLY, FYNNEI. This CDR3 region has 14 residues. Trimming cost V 7 bases and J 0 bases, with 7 bases left between them. CDR3 sequence: CASTALSGANVLTF. The CDR3 DNA sequence: TGTGCCAGCACTGCCCTCTCTGGGGCCAACGTCCTGACTTTC.

This clone was counted many times. The gene calls are TRBV7-6 and TRBJ2-7, with 7 bases that match TRBD1. The junction had 3 bases not matched to a gene; V was cut back by 5 bases and J by 2 bases. In germline, CDR1 is SGHVS, CDR2 FNYEAQ. There are 13 residues in the CDR3. CDR3 loop: CASSETGAYEQYF. As DNA, the CDR3 is TGTGCCAGCAGCGAAACAGGGGCCTACGAGCAGTACTTC. The full variable domain, rest sourced from reference TRBV7-6 and TRBJ2-7, is GAGVSQSPRYKVTKRGQDVALRCDPISGHVSLYWYRQALGQGPEFLTYFNYEAQQDKSGLPNDRFSAERPEGSISTLTIQRTEQRDSAMYRCASSETGAYEQYFGPGTRLTVT.

The V and J genes are TRBV30 and TRBJ2-5; 9 bases match TRBD1. The CDR3 is made up of 13 amino acids. The V gene end was trimmed by 4 bases and the J gene end by 3 bases; junction bases not matched to a gene: 3. CDR1 and CDR2 (germline): GTSNPN, SVGIG (reference sequence). The CDR3 region is CAWTTGGKETQYF. DNA of the CDR3: TGTGCCTGGACTACAGGGGGCAAAGAGACCCAGTACTTC.

V usage is TRBV5-1 and J usage is TRBJ1-6, with 8 bases identical to TRBD1. The V gene's germline CDR1 is SGHRS and CDR2 YFSETQ. The CDR3 loop spans 18 amino acids. J was trimmed by 3 bases and V by 0 bases; bases with no gene match: 8. Here the CDR3 DNA reads TGCGCCAGCAGCTTGGGTAGACCGGGACAGGTCTATAATTCACCCCTCCACTTT. As protein: CASSLGRPGQVYNSPLHF. Full variable domain (outside the CDR3, taken from reference TRBV5-1 and TRBJ1-6): KAGVTQTPRYLIKTRGQQVTLSCSPISGHRSVSWYQQTPGQGLQFLFEYFSETQRNKGNFPGRFSGRQFSNSRSEMNVSTLELGDSALYLCASSLGRPGQVYNSPLHFGNGTRLTVT.

The chain couples TRBV10-3 to TRBJ2-2, with TRBD2 matching 12 bases. Germline trimming cut 3 bases from V and 4 bases from J; bases unmatched to any gene: 9. The CDR3 runs 18 residues. Germline lookup yields CDR1 ENHRY and CDR2 SYGVKD. Here the CDR3 reads CAISDPGLAGIGTGELFF. Here the CDR3 DNA reads TGTGCCATCAGTGACCCCGGACTAGCGGGAATTGGCACCGGGGAGCTGTTTTTT.

The genes are TRBV30 and TRBJ2-7, with 8 bases lining up with TRBD2. This CDR3 is built from 15 residues. CDR1 GTSNPN and CDR2 SVGIG come from the germline V gene (reference sequence). V gave up 2 bases and J gave up 2 bases; unmatched junction bases: 8. CDR3: CAWSKDLAGPYEQYF. CDR3 nucleotide sequence: TGTGCCTGGAGTAAGGATTTAGCGGGACCCTACGAGCAGTACTTC.

The J gene is TRBJ2-4, the V gene TRBV7-2; 13 bases agree with TRBD2. Germline V gene lookup returns CDR1 SGHTA and CDR2 FQGNSA. V trimming: 1 base; J trimming: 11 bases; junction bases outside the gene matches: 8. The CDR3 runs to 16 residues. The CDR3 spells CASSLESTSGRAFQYF. The CDR3 nucleotides read TGTGCCAGCAGCTTAGAGTCAACTAGCGGGAGGGCCTTTCAGTACTTC.

V gene TRBV7-6 combines with J gene TRBJ1-4, with 9 bases lining up with TRBD1. After removal of 3 bases from V and 5 bases from J, the junction contained 7 bases not matched to a gene. The germline V gene has CDR1 SGHVS and CDR2 FNYEAQ. There are 16 residues in the CDR3. The chain's CDR3 is CASSFRDRERNEKLFF. As DNA, the CDR3 is TGTGCCAGCAGCTTCAGGGACAGGGAAAGGAATGAAAAACTGTTTTTT.

The chain links TRBV10-3 to TRBJ2-5; 9 nucleotides match TRBD1. The germline V gene encodes CDR1 ENHRY and CDR2 SYGVKD. This CDR3 is built from 16 residues. Trimming at V came to 0 bases and at J to 4 bases, leaving 6 bases not matched to a gene. CDR3 residues: CAISESVGQGLETQYF. In nucleotides, the CDR3 is TGTGCCATCAGTGAGTCGGTCGGACAGGGGTTAGAGACCCAGTACTTC.

V gene TRBV2 combines with J gene TRBJ2-5; TRBD2 matches at 7 bases. Germline CDR1 and CDR2: SNHLY and FYNNEI. V shed 7 bases and J 5 bases; nucleotides not matched to a gene: 7. The CDR3 has 13 amino acids. CDR3 residues: CASTRGSGETQYF. For the CDR3, the DNA is TGTGCCAGCACGCGCGGGAGTGGGGAGACCCAGTACTTC.

As for this clone: The germline gene is not matched at one end of the junction; a read error may be the cause. This sample also contains other DNA sequences that code for the same CDR3. The chain uses TRBV7-7 and TRBJ2-2; no clear D gene. Germline V CDR1 and CDR2: SSHAT, FNYEAQ (reference sequence). This CDR3 region has 13 residues. In DNA, the CDR3 is TGTGCTAGCAGCTTAGGGCGCACCGGGGAGCTGTTTTTT. Translated, it gives CASSLGRTGELFF.

As regards this clone: At one end, the junction sequence differs from germline, possibly due to a read error. The genes are TRBV5-1 and TRBJ2-7, with TRBD2 matching over 9 bases. Germline V lookup: CDR1 SGHRS, CDR2 YFSETQ. The CDR3 runs 14 residues. The CDR3: CASSLGLASDEQYF. DNA of the CDR3: TGCGCCAGCAGCCTGGGACTAGCCTCCGACGAGCAGTACTTC.

The chain employs TRBV9 and TRBJ1-1; 7 bases map to TRBD1. The CDR3 extends over 16 amino acids. Trimming took 4 bases from V and 0 from J; bases not matched to a gene: 9. The germline CDR1 and CDR2 sequences are SGDLS and YYNGEE. This CDR3 is CASSPRDSLMNTEAFF. Here the CDR3 DNA reads TGTGCCAGCAGCCCTCGGGACAGCCTAATGAACACTGAAGCTTTCTTT.

This clone was observed a handful of times. The V call is TRBV2, the J call TRBJ1-1; D remains unclear. CDR3 length: 13 residues. CDR1 is SNHLY, CDR2 FYNNEI, per germline. Deletions cut 7 bases from V and 7 bases from J, with 16 bases between. The CDR3 DNA reads TGTGCCAGCAAGTTAACAGCTCTAAGTGAAGCTTTCTTT. This codes for CASKLTALSEAFF.